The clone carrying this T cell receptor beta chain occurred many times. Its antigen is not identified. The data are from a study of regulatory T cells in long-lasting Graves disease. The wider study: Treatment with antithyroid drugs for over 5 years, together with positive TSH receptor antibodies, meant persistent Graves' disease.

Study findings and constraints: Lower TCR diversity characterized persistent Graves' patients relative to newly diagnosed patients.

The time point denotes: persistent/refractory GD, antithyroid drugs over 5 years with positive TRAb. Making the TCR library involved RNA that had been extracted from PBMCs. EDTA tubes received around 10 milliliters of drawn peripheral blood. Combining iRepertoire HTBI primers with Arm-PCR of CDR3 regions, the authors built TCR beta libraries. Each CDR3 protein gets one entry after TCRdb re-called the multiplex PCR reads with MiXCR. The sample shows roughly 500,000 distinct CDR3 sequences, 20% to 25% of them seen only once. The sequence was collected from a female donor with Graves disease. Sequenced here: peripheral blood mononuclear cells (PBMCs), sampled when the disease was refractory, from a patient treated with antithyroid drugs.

The CDR3 nucleotides read TGTGCCAGCAGCTTAGATTGGGGCCGCCAAGAGACCCAGTACTTC. The encoded protein is CASSLDWGRQETQYF. V gene TRBV7-2 combines with J gene TRBJ2-5; TRBD1 might be the D (5 bases). V was clipped by 1 base and J by 1 base, with 10 bases between them. This CDR3 is 15 amino acids long. Germline CDR1 SGHTA, CDR2 FQGNSA.